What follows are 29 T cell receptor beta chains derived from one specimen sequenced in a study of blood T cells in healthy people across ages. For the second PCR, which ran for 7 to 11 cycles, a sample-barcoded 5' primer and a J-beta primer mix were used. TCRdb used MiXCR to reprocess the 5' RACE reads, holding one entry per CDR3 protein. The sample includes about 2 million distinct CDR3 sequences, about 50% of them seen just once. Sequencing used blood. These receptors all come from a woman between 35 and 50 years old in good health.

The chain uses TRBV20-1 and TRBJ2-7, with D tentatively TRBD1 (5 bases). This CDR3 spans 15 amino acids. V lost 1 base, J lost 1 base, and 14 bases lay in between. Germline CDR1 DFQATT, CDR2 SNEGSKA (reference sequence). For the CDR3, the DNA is TGCAGTGCTAGAGGTGTGGGGCTCGGGTCCTACGAGCAGTACTTC. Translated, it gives CSARGVGLGSYEQYF.

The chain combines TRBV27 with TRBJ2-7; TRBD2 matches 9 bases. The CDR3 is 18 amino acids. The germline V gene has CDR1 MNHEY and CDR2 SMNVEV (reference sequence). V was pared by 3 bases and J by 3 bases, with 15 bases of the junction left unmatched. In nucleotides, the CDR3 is TGTGCCAGCAGTTTTGCTTTAGCGGGGGCACTTCTACACTACGAGCAGTACTTC. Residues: CASSFALAGALLHYEQYF.

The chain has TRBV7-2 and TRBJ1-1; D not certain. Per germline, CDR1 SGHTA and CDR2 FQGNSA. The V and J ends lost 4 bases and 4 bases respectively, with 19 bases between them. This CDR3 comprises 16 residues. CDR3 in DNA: TGTGCCAGCAGCTCCCGGACCTTCGGGCTGGGCACTGAAGCTTTCTTT. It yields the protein CASSSRTFGLGTEAFF. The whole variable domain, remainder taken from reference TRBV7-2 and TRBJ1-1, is GAGVSQSPSNKVTEKGKDVELRCDPISGHTALYWYRQSLGQGLEFLIYFQGNSAPDKSGLPSDRFSAERTGGSVSTLTIQRTQQEDSAVYLCASSSRTFGLGTEAFFGQGTRLTVV.

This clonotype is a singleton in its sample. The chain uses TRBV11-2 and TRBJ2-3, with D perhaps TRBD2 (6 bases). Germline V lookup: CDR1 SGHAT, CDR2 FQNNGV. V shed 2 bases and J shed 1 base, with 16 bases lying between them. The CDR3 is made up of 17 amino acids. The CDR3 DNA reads TGTGCCAGCAGCTTAACATCGCGGGATCAGCGCACAGATACGCAGTATTTT. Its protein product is CASSLTSRDQRTDTQYF.

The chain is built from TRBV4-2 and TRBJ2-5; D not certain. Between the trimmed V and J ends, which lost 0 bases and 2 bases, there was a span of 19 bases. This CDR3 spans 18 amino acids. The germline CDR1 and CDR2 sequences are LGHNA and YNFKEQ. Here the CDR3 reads CASSQDYWDLRRQETQYF. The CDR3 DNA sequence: TGTGCCAGCAGCCAAGATTATTGGGATCTACGCCGGCAAGAGACCCAGTACTTC.

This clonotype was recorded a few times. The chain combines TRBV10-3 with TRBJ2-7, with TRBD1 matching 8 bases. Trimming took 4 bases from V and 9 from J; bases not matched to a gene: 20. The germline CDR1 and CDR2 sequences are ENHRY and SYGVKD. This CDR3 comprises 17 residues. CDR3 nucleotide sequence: TGTGCCATCAGTGGTCGAGGGGACAGGACTCCAAGACGAGGGCAGTACTTC. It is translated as CAISGRGDRTPRRGQYF.

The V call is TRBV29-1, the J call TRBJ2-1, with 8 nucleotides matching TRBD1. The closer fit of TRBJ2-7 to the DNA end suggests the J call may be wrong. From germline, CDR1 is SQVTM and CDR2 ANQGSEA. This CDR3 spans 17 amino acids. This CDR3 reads CSARASLAGQGYNEQYF. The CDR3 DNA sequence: TGCAGCGCCCGAGCAAGTCTTGCCGGACAGGGCTACAATGAGCAGTACTTC.

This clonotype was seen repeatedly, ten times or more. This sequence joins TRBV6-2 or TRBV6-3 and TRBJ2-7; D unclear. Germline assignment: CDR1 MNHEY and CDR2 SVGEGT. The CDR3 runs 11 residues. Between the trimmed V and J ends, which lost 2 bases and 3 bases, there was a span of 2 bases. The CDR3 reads CASSYIYEQYF. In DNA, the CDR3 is TGTGCCAGCAGTTACATCTACGAGCAGTACTTC.

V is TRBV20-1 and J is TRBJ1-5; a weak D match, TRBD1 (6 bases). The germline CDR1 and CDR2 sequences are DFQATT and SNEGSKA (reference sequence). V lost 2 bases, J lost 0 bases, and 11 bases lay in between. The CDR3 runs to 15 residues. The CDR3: CSARKQGNSNQPQHF. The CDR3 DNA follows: TGCAGTGCTAGAAAACAGGGCAATAGCAATCAGCCCCAGCATTTT.

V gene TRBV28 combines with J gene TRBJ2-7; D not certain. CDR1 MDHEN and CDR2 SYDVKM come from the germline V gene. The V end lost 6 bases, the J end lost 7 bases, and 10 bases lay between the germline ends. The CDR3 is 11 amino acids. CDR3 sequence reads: CASSRQGEQYF. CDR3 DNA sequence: TGTGCCAGCAGCCGTCAAGGAGAGCAGTACTTC.

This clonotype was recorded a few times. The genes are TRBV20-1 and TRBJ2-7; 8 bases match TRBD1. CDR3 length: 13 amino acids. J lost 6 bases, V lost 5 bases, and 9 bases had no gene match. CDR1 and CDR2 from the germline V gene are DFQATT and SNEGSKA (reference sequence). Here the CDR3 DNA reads TGCAGTGCTGGAGGACAGGGACCTTTCGAGCAGTACTTC. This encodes CSAGGQGPFEQYF.

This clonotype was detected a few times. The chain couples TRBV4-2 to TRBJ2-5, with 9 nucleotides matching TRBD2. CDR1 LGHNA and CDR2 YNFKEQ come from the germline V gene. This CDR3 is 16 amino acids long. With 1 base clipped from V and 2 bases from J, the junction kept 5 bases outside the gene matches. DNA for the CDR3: TGTGCCAGCAGCCAAGGTAGCGGGGGAGGACAAGAGACCCAGTACTTC. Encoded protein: CASSQGSGGGQETQYF.

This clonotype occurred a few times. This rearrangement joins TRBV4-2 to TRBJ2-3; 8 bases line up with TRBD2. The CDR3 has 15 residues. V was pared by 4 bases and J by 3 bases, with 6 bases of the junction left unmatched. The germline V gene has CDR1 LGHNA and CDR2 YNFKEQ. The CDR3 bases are TGTGCCAGCAGCCTGTCCGGGACTAGAACAGATACGCAGTATTTT. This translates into CASSLSGTRTDTQYF.

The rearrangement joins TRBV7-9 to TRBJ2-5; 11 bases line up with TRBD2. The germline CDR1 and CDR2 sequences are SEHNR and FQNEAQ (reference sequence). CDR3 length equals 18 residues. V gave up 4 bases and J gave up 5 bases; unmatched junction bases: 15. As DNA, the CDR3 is TGTGCCAGCAGCTCTGATAGCGGGGGGGCCCGGTTTATTGAGACCCAGTACTTC. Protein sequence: CASSSDSGGARFIETQYF. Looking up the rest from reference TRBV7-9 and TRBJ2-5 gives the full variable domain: DTGVSQNPRHKITKRGQNVTFRCDPISEHNRLYWYRQTLGQGPEFLTYFQNEAQLEKSRLLSDRFSAERPKGSFSTLEIQRTEQGDSAMYLCASSSDSGGARFIETQYFGPGTRLLVL.

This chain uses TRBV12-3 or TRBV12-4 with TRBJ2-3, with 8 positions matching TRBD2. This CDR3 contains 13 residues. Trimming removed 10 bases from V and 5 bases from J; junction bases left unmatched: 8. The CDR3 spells CATDRGGQDTQYF. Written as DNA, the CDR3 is TGTGCCACGGACCGGGGGGGCCAAGATACGCAGTATTTT.

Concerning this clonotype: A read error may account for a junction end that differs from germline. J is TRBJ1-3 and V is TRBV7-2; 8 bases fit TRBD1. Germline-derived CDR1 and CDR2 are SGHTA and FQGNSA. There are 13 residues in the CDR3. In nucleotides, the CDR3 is TGTGCCAGCAGCACCGGACAGGGAAACACCGTATATTTT. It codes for CASSTGQGNTVYF.

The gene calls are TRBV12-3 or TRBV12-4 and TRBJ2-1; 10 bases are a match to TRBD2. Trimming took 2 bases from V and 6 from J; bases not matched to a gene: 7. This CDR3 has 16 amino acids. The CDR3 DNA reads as TGTGCCAGCAGTTTAACAGCGGGGGGGCCGTCCAATGAGCAGTTCTTC. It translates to CASSLTAGGPSNEQFF.

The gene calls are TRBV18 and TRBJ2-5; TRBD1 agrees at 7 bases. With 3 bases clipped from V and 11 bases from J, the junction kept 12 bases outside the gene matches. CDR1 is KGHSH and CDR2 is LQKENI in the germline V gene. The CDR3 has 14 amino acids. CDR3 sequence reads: CASSPAPQGREQYF. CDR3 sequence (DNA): TGTGCCAGCTCACCCGCCCCACAGGGGCGAGAGCAGTACTTC. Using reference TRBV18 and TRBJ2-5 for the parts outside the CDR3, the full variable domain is NAGVMQNPRHLVRRRGQEARLRCSPMKGHSHVYWYRQLPEEGLKFMVYLQKENIIDESGMPKERFSAEFPKEGPSILRIQQVVRGDSAAYFCASSPAPQGREQYFGPGTRLLVL.

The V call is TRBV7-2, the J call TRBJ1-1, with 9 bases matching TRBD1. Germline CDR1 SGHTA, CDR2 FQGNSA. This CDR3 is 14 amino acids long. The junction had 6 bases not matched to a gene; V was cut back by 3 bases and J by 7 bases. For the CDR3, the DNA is TGTGCCAGCAGCTTCCCCGGGACAGGGAGTGAAGCTTTCTTT. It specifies CASSFPGTGSEAFF.

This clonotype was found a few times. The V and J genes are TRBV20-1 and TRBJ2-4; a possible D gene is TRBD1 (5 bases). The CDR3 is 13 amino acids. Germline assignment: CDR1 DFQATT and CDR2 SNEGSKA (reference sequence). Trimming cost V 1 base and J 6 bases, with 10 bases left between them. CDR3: CSARVQGPNIQYF. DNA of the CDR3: TGCAGTGCTAGAGTGCAGGGTCCAAACATTCAGTACTTC.

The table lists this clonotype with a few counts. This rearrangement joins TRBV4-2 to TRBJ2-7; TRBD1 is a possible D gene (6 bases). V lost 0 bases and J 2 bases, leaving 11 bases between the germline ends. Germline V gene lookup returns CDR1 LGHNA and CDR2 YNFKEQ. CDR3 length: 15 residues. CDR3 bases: TGTGCCAGCAGCCAAGACGGGCAGGGGACCTACGAGCAGTACTTC. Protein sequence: CASSQDGQGTYEQYF.

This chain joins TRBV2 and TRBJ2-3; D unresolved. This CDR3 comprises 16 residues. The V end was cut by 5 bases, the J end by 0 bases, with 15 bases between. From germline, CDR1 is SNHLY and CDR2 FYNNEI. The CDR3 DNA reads TGTGCCAGCAGTCGGACCTTAACTTCAAGCACAGATACGCAGTATTTT. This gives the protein CASSRTLTSSTDTQYF. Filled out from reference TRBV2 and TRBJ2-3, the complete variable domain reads EPEVTQTPSHQVTQMGQEVILRCVPISNHLYFYWYRQILGQKVEFLVSFYNNEISEKSEIFDDQFSVERPDGSNFTLKIRSTKLEDSAMYFCASSRTLTSSTDTQYFGPGTRLTVL.

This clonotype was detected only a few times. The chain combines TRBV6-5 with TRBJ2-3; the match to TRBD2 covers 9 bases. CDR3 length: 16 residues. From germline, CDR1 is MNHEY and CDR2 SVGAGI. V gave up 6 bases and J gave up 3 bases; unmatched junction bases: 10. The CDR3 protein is CASRRGGVHPTDTQYF. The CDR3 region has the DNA TGTGCCAGCAGACGCGGGGGGGTCCACCCTACAGATACGCAGTATTTT.

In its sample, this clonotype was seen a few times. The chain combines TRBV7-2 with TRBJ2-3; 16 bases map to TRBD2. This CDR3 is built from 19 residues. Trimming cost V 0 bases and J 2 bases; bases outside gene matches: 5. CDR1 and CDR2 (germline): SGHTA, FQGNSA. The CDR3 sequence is CASSLALGLAGGITDTQYF. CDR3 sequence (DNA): TGTGCCAGCAGCTTAGCCCTGGGACTAGCGGGGGGGATCACAGATACGCAGTATTTT.

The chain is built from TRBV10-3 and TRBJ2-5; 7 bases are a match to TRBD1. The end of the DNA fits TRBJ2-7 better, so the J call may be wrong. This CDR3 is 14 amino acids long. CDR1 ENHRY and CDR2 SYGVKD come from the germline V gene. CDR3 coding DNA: TGTGCCATCAGCCGGGACAGCGGTCTCTACGAGCAGTACTTC. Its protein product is CAISRDSGLYEQYF.

CDR3 nucleotides: TGTGCCAGCAGAACGCCGGCGGGGGGATTCTCCACAGATACGCAGTATTTT. Translated, it gives CASRTPAGGFSTDTQYF. This sequence joins TRBV7-9 and TRBJ2-3, with 8 bases that match TRBD2. Germline CDR1 reads SEHNR; CDR2 reads FQNEAQ (reference sequence). The V segment lost 6 bases and the J segment 2 bases; nucleotides outside the gene matches: 13. The CDR3 consists of 17 residues.

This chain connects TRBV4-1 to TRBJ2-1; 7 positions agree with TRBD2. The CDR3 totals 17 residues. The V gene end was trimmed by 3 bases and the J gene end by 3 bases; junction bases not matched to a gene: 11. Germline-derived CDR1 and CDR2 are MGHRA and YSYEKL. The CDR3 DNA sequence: TGCGCCAGCAGCCATGCCTCGGGGCGGGGGAACTACAATGAGCAGTTCTTC. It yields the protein CASSHASGRGNYNEQFF.

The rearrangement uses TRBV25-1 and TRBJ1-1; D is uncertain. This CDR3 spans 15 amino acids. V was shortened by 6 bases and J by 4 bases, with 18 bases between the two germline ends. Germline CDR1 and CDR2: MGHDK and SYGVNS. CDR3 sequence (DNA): TGTGCCAGCAGCCCTCACGAGGGCCGGGGCACTGAAGCTTTCTTT. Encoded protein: CASSPHEGRGTEAFF.

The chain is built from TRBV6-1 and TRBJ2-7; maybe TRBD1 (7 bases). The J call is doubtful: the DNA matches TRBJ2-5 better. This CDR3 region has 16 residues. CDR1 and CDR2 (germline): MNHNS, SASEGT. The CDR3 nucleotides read TGTGCCAGCAGTGGGGGGGAAAGGGGGCTTGGAGAGACCCAGTACTTC. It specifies CASSGGERGLGETQYF.